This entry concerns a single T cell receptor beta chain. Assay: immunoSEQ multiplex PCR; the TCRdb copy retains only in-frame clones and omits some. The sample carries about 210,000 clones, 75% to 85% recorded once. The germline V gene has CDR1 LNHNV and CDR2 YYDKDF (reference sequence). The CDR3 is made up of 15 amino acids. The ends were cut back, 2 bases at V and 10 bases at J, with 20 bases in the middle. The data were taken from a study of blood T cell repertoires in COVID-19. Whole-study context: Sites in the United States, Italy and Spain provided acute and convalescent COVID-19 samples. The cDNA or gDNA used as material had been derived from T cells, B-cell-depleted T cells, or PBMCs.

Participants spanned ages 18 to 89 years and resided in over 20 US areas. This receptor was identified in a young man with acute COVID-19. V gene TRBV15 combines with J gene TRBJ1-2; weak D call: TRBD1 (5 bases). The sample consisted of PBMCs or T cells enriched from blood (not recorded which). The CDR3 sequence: CATSRFPEEGRDYTF. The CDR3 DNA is TGTGCCACCAGCAGATTCCCCGAGGAGGGGAGGGACTACACCTTC. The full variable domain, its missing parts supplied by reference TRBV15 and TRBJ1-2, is DAMVIQNPRYQVTQFGKPVTLSCSQTLNHNVMYWYQQKSSQAPKLLFHYYDKDFNNEADTPDNFQSRRPNTSFCFLDIRSPGLGDTAMYLCATSRFPEEGRDYTFGSGTRLTVV.